This T cell receptor (beta chain) was obtained from a study of blood T cell repertoires in COVID-19. Clones were read by immunoSEQ multiplex PCR, and TCRdb kept only the in-frame ones, dropping some. The data show 80,000 or so clones, roughly 80% seen once. Deletions cut 1 base from V and 3 bases from J, with 9 bases between. From germline, CDR1 is MNHEY and CDR2 SVGAGI. This CDR3 has 15 amino acids. The sample consisted of peripheral blood. This sequence joins TRBV6-5 and TRBJ1-4; D uncertain. This TCR came from a woman in her fifties or sixties with acute or convalescent COVID-19. The CDR3 nucleotides read TGTGCCAGCAGTTACTTGACCCAGGCTAATGAAAAACTGTTTTTT. This sequence encodes CASSYLTQANEKLFF.